This T cell receptor beta chain originates from a study of cytomegalovirus exposure and HLA in healthy donors. Study-level points and caveats: A later analysis found TCR association rates differed by HLA locus, highest for DRB1 and lowest for HLA-C.

Concerning this clone: Its antigen is not known.

The primer mix had 60 Vbeta and 13 Jbeta primers. Method: immunoSEQ multiplex PCR; TCRdb's copy keeps in-frame clones and lacks some. The sample has some 40,000 clones, around 82% seen once. Donors sampled were nominally healthy, though unrecorded immune exposures were likely. The CDR3 contains 14 residues. J was trimmed by 4 bases and V by 5 bases; bases with no gene match: 5. Per the germline V gene, CDR1 is MNHEY and CDR2 is SMNVEV (reference sequence). The sample comprised PBMCs. J is TRBJ2-1 and V is TRBV27; 7 bases align to TRBD2. The source is a woman aged 18 to 35 in good health and CMV-seropositive. CDR3 sequence reads: CASSPAGTYNEQFF. The CDR3 region has the DNA TGTGCCAGCAGTCCAGCGGGGACTTACAATGAGCAGTTCTTC.